One and the same sample provided the 7 T cell receptor beta chains below, sequenced in a study of cytomegalovirus exposure and HLA in healthy donors. Primers: 60 Vbeta forward and 13 Jbeta reverse. Generated by immunoSEQ multiplex PCR, the TCRdb table keeps only in-frame clones and is missing some. The sample lists 140,000 to 150,000 clones, about three quarters occurring once. The sample taken for sequencing was PBMCs. The source of these receptors is a male donor in good health and CMV-seronegative.

This sequence joins TRBV4-1 and TRBJ2-7; D is unclear. V lost 4 bases, J lost 2 bases, and 12 bases lay in between. CDR1 and CDR2 (germline): MGHRA, YSYEKL. CDR3 length equals 14 residues. The CDR3 sequence is CASSPTITTYEQYF. Here the CDR3 DNA reads TGCGCCAGCAGCCCGACAATTACCACCTACGAGCAGTACTTC.

This chain connects TRBV19 to TRBJ2-7, with 9 bases that match TRBD1. CDR1 is LNHDA, CDR2 SQIVND, per germline (reference sequence). The trim removed 3 bases at V and 6 bases at J, leaving 9 bases unmatched. The CDR3 consists of 15 residues. The CDR3 DNA reads as TGTGCCAGTAGTATTCCGGGACAGGGACTCGGCGAGCAGTACTTC. This translates into CASSIPGQGLGEQYF.

CDR3 sequence reads: CASSPFTGELFF. The CDR3 DNA sequence: TGTGCCAGCAGCCCATTCACCGGGGAGCTGTTTTTT. This chain links TRBV7-8 with TRBJ2-2, with D unresolved. The CDR3 totals 12 residues. Deletions cut 5 bases from V and 4 bases from J, with 5 bases between. Germline CDR1 is SGHVS and CDR2 is FQNEAQ.

The table lists this clone with a count of one. The chain recombines TRBV5-6 with TRBJ2-4, with 11 bases fitting TRBD2. This CDR3 has 15 residues. Germline V CDR1 and CDR2: SGHDT, YYEEEE. Trimming took 3 bases from V and 7 from J; bases not matched to a gene: 6. The CDR3 nucleotides read TGTGCCAGCAGCTCGCTCCTAGCGGGAGGTAACATTCAGTACTTC. Amino acid sequence: CASSSLLAGGNIQYF.

The rearrangement uses TRBV27 and TRBJ2-2; D is perhaps TRBD2 (5 bases). The V gene's germline CDR1 is MNHEY and CDR2 SMNVEV (reference sequence). The CDR3 loop spans 16 amino acids. V dropped 2 bases and J dropped 5 bases, with 15 bases sitting between them. The CDR3 protein is CASSLMGSGNTGELFF. Written as DNA, the CDR3 is TGTGCCAGCAGTTTAATGGGTTCGGGAAATACCGGGGAGCTGTTTTTT.

This clone was detected only a few times. The J gene is TRBJ1-2, the V gene TRBV7-9, with D uncertain. Germline V CDR1 and CDR2: SEHNR, FQNEAQ (reference sequence). This CDR3 contains 10 residues. The CDR3 nucleotides read TGTTCCATCCTGAGCTATGGCTACACCTTC. It is translated as CSILSYGYTF.

In this sample, this clone turned up once. The chain uses TRBV2 and TRBJ1-2; 10 bases match TRBD1. Germline assignment: CDR1 SNHLY and CDR2 FYNNEI. The V gene end was trimmed by 8 bases and the J gene end by 4 bases; junction bases not matched to a gene: 4. The length of the CDR3 is 13 residues. The CDR3 DNA sequence: TGTGCCAGCGGACAGGGGGGATCCTATGGCTACACCTTC. Amino acids: CASGQGGSYGYTF.